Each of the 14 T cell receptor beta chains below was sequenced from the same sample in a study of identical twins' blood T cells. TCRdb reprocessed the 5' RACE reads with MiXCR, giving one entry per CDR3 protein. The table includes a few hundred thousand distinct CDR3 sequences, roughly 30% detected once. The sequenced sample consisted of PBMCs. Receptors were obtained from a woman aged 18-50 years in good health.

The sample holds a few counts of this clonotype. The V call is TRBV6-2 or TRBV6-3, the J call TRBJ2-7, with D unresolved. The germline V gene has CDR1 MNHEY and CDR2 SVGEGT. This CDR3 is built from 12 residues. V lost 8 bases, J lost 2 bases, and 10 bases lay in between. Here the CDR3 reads CASSVDPYEQYF. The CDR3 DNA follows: TGTGCCAGCTCGGTGGACCCCTACGAGCAGTACTTC.

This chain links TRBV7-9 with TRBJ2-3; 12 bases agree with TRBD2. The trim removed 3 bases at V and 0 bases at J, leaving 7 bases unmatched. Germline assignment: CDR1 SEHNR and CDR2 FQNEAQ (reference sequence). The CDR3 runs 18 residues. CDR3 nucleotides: TGTGCCAGCAGCTTCTCTAGCGGGAGGGCCCGTAGCACAGATACGCAGTATTTT. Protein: CASSFSSGRARSTDTQYF.

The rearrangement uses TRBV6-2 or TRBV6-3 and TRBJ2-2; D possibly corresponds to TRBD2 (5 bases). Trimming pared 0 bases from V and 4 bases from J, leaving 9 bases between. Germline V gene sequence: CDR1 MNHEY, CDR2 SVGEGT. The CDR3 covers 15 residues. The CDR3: CASSYSLAGTGELFF. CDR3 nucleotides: TGTGCCAGCAGTTACTCGCTCGCGGGCACCGGGGAGCTGTTTTTT.

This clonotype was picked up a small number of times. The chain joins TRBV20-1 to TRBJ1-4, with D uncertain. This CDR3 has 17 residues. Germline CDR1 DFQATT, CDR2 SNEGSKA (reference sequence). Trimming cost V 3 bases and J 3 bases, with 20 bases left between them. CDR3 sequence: CSASPNFMKEANEKLFF. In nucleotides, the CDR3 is TGCAGTGCTAGTCCTAACTTTATGAAGGAGGCTAATGAAAAACTGTTTTTT.

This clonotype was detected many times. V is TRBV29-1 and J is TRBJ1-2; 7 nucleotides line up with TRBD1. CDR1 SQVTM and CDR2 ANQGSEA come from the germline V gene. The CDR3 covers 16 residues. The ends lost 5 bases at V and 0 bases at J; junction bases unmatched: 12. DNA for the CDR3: TGCAGCGTTTTCAACGGAGGACAGGATTCTAACTATGGCTACACCTTC. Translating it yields CSVFNGGQDSNYGYTF.

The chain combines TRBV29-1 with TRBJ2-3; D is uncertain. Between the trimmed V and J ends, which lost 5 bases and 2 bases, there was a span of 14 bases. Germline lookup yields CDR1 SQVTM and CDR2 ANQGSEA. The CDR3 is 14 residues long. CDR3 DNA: TGCAGCGTTTCTCCCGGATGGCACACAGATACGCAGTATTTT. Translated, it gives CSVSPGWHTDTQYF.

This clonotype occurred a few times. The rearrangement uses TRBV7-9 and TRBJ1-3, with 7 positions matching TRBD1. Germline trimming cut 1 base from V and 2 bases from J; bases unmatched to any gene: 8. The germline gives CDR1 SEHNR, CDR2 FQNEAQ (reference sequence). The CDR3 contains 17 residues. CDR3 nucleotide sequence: TGTGCCAGCAGCTTAGGGGACAGATCTTTGACTGGAAACACCATATATTTT. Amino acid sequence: CASSLGDRSLTGNTIYF.

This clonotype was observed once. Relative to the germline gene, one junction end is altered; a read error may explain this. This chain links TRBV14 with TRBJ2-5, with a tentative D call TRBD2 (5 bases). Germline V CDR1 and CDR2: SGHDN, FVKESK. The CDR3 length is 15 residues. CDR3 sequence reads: CASSQVVRKGEIQYF. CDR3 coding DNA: TGTGCCAGCAGCCAAGTGGTCAGGAAGGGAGAGATCCAGTACTTC.

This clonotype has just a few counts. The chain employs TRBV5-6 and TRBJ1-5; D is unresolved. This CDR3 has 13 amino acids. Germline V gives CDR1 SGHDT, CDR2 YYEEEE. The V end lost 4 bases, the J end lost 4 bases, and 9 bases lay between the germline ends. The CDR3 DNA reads TGTGCCAGCAGCCCCCACATGAATCAGCCCCAGCATTTT. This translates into CASSPHMNQPQHF. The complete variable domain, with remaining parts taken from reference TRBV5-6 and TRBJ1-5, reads DAGVTQSPTHLIKTRGQQVTLRCSPKSGHDTVSWYQQALGQGPQFIFQYYEEEERQRGNFPDRFSGHQFPNYSSELNVNALLLGDSALYLCASSPHMNQPQHFGDGTRLSIL.

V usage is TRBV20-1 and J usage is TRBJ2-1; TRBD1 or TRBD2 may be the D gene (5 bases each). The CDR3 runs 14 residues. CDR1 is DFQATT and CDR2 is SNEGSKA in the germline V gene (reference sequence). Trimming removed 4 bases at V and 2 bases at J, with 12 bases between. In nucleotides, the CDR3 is TGCAGTGCTAAGACGGGGCCGGCCTACAATGAGCAGTTCTTC. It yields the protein CSAKTGPAYNEQFF.

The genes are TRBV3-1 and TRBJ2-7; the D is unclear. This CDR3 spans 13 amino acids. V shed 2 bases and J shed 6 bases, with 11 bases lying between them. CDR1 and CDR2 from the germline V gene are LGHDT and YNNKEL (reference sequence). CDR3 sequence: CASSQFVIGEQYF. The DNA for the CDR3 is TGTGCCAGCAGCCAATTTGTTATAGGCGAGCAGTACTTC.

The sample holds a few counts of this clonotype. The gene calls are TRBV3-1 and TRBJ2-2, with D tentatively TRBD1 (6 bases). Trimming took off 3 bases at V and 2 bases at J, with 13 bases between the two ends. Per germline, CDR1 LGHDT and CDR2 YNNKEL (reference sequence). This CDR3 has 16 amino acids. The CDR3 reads CASSHLRGTNTGELFF. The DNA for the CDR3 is TGTGCCAGCAGCCATCTCAGGGGTACAAACACCGGGGAGCTGTTTTTT.

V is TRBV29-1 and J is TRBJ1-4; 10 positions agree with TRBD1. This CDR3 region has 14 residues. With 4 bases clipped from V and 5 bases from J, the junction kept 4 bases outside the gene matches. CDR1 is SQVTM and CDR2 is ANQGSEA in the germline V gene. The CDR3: CSVGRTGGNEKLFF. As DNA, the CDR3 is TGCAGCGTTGGCCGGACAGGGGGGAATGAAAAACTGTTTTTT.

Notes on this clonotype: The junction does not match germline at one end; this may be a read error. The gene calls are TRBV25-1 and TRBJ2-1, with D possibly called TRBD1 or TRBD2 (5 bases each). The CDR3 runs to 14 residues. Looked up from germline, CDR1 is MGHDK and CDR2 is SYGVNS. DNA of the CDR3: TGTGCCAGCGGTGACCCGGGACGGATAAATGAGCAGTTCTTC. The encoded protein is CASGDPGRINEQFF.